This TCR beta chain was captured in a study of T cell changes during pregnancy in multiple sclerosis. Profiling relied on immunoSEQ multiplex PCR, and the TCRdb table lists in-frame clones only, not all of them. This table has some 97,000 clones, 85% to 95% appearing once. V was clipped by 1 base and J by 7 bases, with 12 bases between them. Germline V gene data show CDR1 as SGHNT and CDR2 as YYREEE (reference sequence). This CDR3 spans 13 amino acids. Sequencing used peripheral blood, obtained before pregnancy. The chain links TRBV5-4 to TRBJ2-7, with D maybe TRBD2 (5 bases). The sequence was obtained from a female donor with multiple sclerosis, enrolled in a pregnancy study. In DNA form, the CDR3 reads TGTGCCAGCAGCTTGAACGGGGTACGGGAGCAGTACTTC. Amino acid sequence: CASSLNGVREQYF.